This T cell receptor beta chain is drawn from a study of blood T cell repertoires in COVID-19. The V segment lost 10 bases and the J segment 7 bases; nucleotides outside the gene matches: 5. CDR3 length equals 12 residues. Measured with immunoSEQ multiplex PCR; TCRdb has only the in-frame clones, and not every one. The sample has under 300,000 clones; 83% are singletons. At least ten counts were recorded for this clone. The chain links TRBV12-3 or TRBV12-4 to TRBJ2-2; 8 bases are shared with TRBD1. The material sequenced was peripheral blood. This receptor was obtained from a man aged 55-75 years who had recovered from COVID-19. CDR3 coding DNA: TGTGCCACAGGGGGCCGGGACGGGGAGCTGTTTTTT. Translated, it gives CATGGRDGELFF.